What follows are 5 T cell receptor beta chains derived from one specimen sequenced in a study of control samples from healthy donors and cancer patients. Profiling relied on immunoSEQ multiplex PCR, and the TCRdb table lists in-frame clones only, not all of them. The repertoire holds roughly 100,000 clones, with 80% to 90% as singletons. Material: blood. These receptors all come from a man in his thirties or forties in good health.

V is TRBV6-5 and J is TRBJ2-2, with 7 bases matching TRBD2. The CDR3 length is 15 residues. Germline V gives CDR1 MNHEY, CDR2 SVGAGI. V trimming: 11 bases; J trimming: 0 bases; junction bases outside the gene matches: 9. The CDR3 coding sequence is TGTGCCCATCGGGCGGGAGCATCGAACACCGGGGAGCTGTTTTTT. This translates into CAHRAGASNTGELFF.

V gene TRBV25-1 combines with J gene TRBJ2-1; 10 nucleotides match TRBD1. V dropped 3 bases and J dropped 8; count of bases not matched to a gene: 7. The CDR3 covers 15 residues. The germline V gene encodes CDR1 MGHDK and CDR2 SYGVNS. CDR3 residues: CASSDRDRGRDEQFF. CDR3 nucleotides: TGTGCCAGCAGTGACCGGGACAGGGGACGGGATGAGCAGTTCTTC.

This chain joins TRBV18 and TRBJ1-1; D call uncertain. The germline V gene encodes CDR1 KGHSH and CDR2 LQKENI. The CDR3 has 13 residues. V was shortened by 1 base and J by 6 bases, with 9 bases between the two germline ends. The CDR3 nucleotides read TGTGCCAGCTCACCACGAGGAACGGCTGAAGCTTTCTTT. This encodes CASSPRGTAEAFF.

The chain is built from TRBV6-2 or TRBV6-3 and TRBJ2-4, with D perhaps matching TRBD2 (7 bases). V lost 5 bases to trimming and J lost 0 bases, with 14 bases between them. CDR3 length equals 16 residues. Germline lookup yields CDR1 MNHEY and CDR2 SVGEGT. The CDR3 coding sequence is TGTGCCAGCAGTGGAGCGGGACAACTAGCCAAAAACATTCAGTACTTC. It translates to CASSGAGQLAKNIQYF.

The rearrangement uses TRBV18 and TRBJ2-3; a possible D gene is TRBD1 (6 bases). The CDR3 length is 15 residues. V lost 3 bases and J 3 bases, leaving 13 bases between the germline ends. The germline V gene encodes CDR1 KGHSH and CDR2 LQKENI. CDR3 DNA: TGTGCCAGCTCACCGACTGGGGACAAAACAGATACGCAGTATTTT. Translating gives CASSPTGDKTDTQYF.